Sequencing of this TCR beta chain was carried out in a study of control samples from healthy donors and cancer patients. Here immunoSEQ multiplex PCR was the method, and the copy in TCRdb shows in-frame clones only, minus some. The repertoire holds about 180,000 clones, with 91% as singletons. The CDR3 runs to 19 residues. Germline V gives CDR1 SGHDT, CDR2 YYEEEE. Deletions cut 2 bases from V and 3 bases from J, with 24 bases between. This clonotype was sampled from a middle-aged woman in good health. This chain links TRBV5-6 with TRBJ2-1; tentatively, D is TRBD2 (6 bases). Sequenced sample: blood. The CDR3 DNA is TGTGCCAGCAGCTTTGGGGACTCTCCTTGGGCGGGTTACTACAATGAGCAGTTCTTC. Protein: CASSFGDSPWAGYYNEQFF. The full variable domain, its missing parts supplied by reference TRBV5-6 and TRBJ2-1, is DAGVTQSPTHLIKTRGQQVTLRCSPKSGHDTVSWYQQALGQGPQFIFQYYEEEERQRGNFPDRFSGHQFPNYSSELNVNALLLGDSALYLCASSFGDSPWAGYYNEQFFGPGTRLTVL.